This is a list of T cell receptor beta chains from one sample in a study of blood T cells in healthy people across ages. TCRdb reanalysed the 5' RACE reads using MiXCR and keeps one entry per CDR3 protein. This sample has approximately 490,000 distinct CDR3 sequences; less than 25% occur once, and the top ten carry roughly 10%. In addition, the sample was reused for a study of T cells of mothers and their children.

The sequencing input was blood. The receptors here all came from a boy aged 10-17 years in good health. The CDR3 runs from the conserved cysteine through the conserved F or W. The D gene is left open where the match is weak. Not all rows give a size; the values are once, few, many and, for expanded clones, a class.

CDR3aa: CASSLVWGNTEAFF
CDR3nt: TGTGCCAGCAGCTTAGTATGGGGGAACACTGAAGCTTTCTTT
j_gene: TRBJ1-1
d_gene: .
abundance: many
v_gene: TRBV11-2

CDR3aa: CASTSGTGIKTQYF
CDR3nt: TGTGCCAGCACATCGGGGACAGGGATAAAGACCCAGTACTTC
j_gene: TRBJ2-5
d_gene: TRBD1
abundance: few
v_gene: TRBV28

CDR3aa: CASCPGGVVLTDTQYF
CDR3nt: TGTGCCAGCTGCCCTGGTGGCGTTGTACTAACAGATACGCAGTATTTT
j_gene: TRBJ2-3
d_gene: .
abundance: .
v_gene: TRBV27

CDR3aa: CASRPGQGPYEQYF
CDR3nt: TGTGCCAGCAGGCCGGGACAGGGTCCCTACGAGCAGTACTTC
j_gene: TRBJ2-7
d_gene: TRBD1
abundance: .
v_gene: TRBV12-3/TRBV12-4

CDR3aa: CASSQNFGPSYEQYF
CDR3nt: TGTGCCAGCAGCCAAAATTTTGGGCCGTCATACGAGCAGTACTTC
j_gene: TRBJ2-7
d_gene: .
abundance: .
v_gene: TRBV3-1

CDR3aa: CASSYPAGLNIQYF
CDR3nt: TGTGCCAGCAGCTATCCAGCGGGGTTAAACATTCAGTACTTC
j_gene: TRBJ2-4
d_gene: TRBD2
abundance: .
v_gene: TRBV7-9

CDR3aa: CASSLAGPEYNEQFF
CDR3nt: TGTGCCAGCAGCTTGGCGGGACCAGAATACAATGAGCAGTTCTTC
j_gene: TRBJ2-1
d_gene: .
abundance: .
v_gene: TRBV7-6

CDR3aa: CASSQTQANEKLFF
CDR3nt: TGCGCCAGCAGCCAAACACAAGCGAATGAAAAACTGTTTTTT
j_gene: TRBJ1-4
d_gene: .
abundance: .
v_gene: TRBV4-1

CDR3aa: CASSFRDSAYEQYF
CDR3nt: TGTGCCAGCAGCTTCCGGGACTCAGCCTACGAGCAGTACTTC
j_gene: TRBJ2-7
d_gene: .
abundance: few
v_gene: TRBV7-6

CDR3aa: CASSQPGTSVFHEQFF
CDR3nt: TGTGCCAGCAGCCAGCCCGGGACTAGCGTCTTCCATGAGCAGTTCTTC
j_gene: TRBJ2-1
d_gene: TRBD2
abundance: .
v_gene: TRBV7-2

CDR3aa: CASSAFTGPRSANYGYTF
CDR3nt: TGTGCCAGCAGCGCTTTCACAGGGCCCAGAAGTGCCAACTATGGCTACACCTTC
j_gene: TRBJ1-2
d_gene: .
abundance: few
v_gene: TRBV7-6

CDR3aa: CASSRAGTAEYEQYF
CDR3nt: TGTGCCAGTAGTCGAGCCGGGACAGCAGAATACGAGCAGTACTTC
j_gene: TRBJ2-7
d_gene: TRBD1
abundance: .
v_gene: TRBV19

CDR3aa: CASSDQLSVAGELSF
CDR3nt: TGTGCCAGCAGTGATCAGCTTTCGGTCGCCGGGGAGCTGTCTTTT
j_gene: TRBJ2-2
d_gene: .
abundance: .
v_gene: TRBV2

CDR3aa: CASSLVLEGYTF
CDR3nt: TGTGCCAGCAGCTTAGTTCTGGAAGGGTACACCTTC
j_gene: TRBJ1-2
d_gene: .
abundance: .
v_gene: TRBV7-9

CDR3aa: CAASSGAYNEQFF
CDR3nt: TGTGCCGCGAGCAGCGGGGCCTACAATGAGCAGTTCTTC
j_gene: TRBJ2-1
d_gene: TRBD2
abundance: .
v_gene: TRBV6-5

CDR3aa: CASSGVFGQRYSGNTIYF
CDR3nt: TGTGCCAGCAGCGGGGTCTTCGGCCAGCGCTACTCTGGAAACACCATATATTTT
j_gene: TRBJ1-3
d_gene: .
abundance: few
v_gene: TRBV21-1

CDR3aa: CASSYKRDPQETQYF
CDR3nt: TGTGCCAGCAGTTATAAAAGGGACCCCCAAGAGACCCAGTACTTC
j_gene: TRBJ2-5
d_gene: .
abundance: .
v_gene: TRBV6-6